Sequencing of this TCR beta chain was carried out in a study of blood T cell repertoires in COVID-19. Study at large: Samples representing acute and convalescent COVID-19 were sourced from the United States, Italy and Spain.

Original processing notes: Amplification from reference gene primers served as the basis for estimated nucleated cell counts. Assay used: immunoSEQ multiplex PCR; TCRdb lists only in-frame clones, some missing. The DNA was the basis for D and trimming; V, J and clone size are from that table. The table has 390,000 or so clones, around 87% seen once. Seattle patients were enrolled while actively infected and followed longitudinally. Only one count was recorded for this clone. Germline V gene data show CDR1 as MDHEN and CDR2 as SYDVKM. V was trimmed by 3 bases and J by 1 base, leaving 9 bases between them. The CDR3 contains 14 residues.

The sequencing input was peripheral blood. The clonotype originates from a woman in her thirties with COVID-19, enrolled during active disease. This chain links TRBV28 with TRBJ1-1, with unresolved D. CDR3 residues: CASSLISGNTEAFF. The CDR3 DNA is TGTGCCAGCAGTTTGATTTCAGGGAACACTGAAGCTTTCTTT.